This TCR beta chain was identified during a study of metastatic and nonmetastatic thyroid tumors (dated by TCRdb to the early 2020s). Background for the entire study: The researchers compared repertoires between peripheral blood samples and tumor or nodule tissue samples from patients with malignant or benign thyroid disease.

With regard to this clone: No antigen is known for it. The input lacks base qualities; no much larger clone sits a single base away.

No treatment had been received by any patient before thyroid surgery. Using T-cell receptor beta sequencing, the study looked back at clinical samples from patients collected from the early 2010s to the late 2010s. Per the germline V gene (reference sequence), DFQATT is the CDR1 and SNEGSKA is the CDR2. Between the V and J ends, shortened by 5 bases and 3 bases respectively, the junction contains 8 bases. Counted from cysteine to phenylalanine, this CDR3 has 12 amino acids. Only the CDR3 DNA stays, 36 bases, in frame from base 1. Beyond this particular receptor, the publication reports: In both blood and tumor samples, malignant tumors were reported to have significantly higher TCR beta diversity than benign nodules.

Library preparation employed PCR. The sequencing machine was an Illumina HiSeq 4000. High-throughput sequencing was used to profile the TCR beta-chain CDR3 region of every patient. The authors' pipeline ran thus. The researchers built a classifier to tell apart papillary thyroid cancer patients with distant metastasis, based on CDR3 differences among clinicopathological groups. Repertoire diversity was assessed with the Shannon index, and tumor-blood repertoire similarity with the Morisita-Horn index. TCRdb cleaned the public reads at Q25 with fastp, built clones with MiXCR and kept in-frame beta chains. These V and J calls derive from TCRdb rather than the authors' analysis. Across this sample there are some 19,000 clones, with 25% to 30% seen only once. About 11% of the sample goes to the ten largest clones.

The source is a female donor with papillary thyroid cancer or a benign thyroid nodule (not recorded which). Some clones in this sample may be carry-over from other donors' samples. The sample was tumor tissue. The rearrangement joined TRBV20-1 to TRBJ1-5; the D gene is unclear. The CDR3: CSAGKSNQPQHF. In nucleotide form, the sequence is TGCAGTGCTGGCAAGTCCAATCAGCCCCAGCATTTT.